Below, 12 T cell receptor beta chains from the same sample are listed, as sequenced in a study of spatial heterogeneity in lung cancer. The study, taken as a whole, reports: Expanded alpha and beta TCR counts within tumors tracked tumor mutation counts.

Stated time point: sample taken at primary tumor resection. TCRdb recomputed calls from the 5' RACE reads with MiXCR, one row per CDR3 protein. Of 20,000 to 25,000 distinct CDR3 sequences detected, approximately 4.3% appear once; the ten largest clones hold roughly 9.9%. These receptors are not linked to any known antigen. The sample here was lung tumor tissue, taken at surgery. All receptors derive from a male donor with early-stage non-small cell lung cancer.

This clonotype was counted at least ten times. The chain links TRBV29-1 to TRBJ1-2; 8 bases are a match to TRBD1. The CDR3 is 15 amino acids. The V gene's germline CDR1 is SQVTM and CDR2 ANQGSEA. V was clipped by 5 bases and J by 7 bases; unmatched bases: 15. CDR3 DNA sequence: TGCAGCGTTCCCCTTCAAGACAGGGGACGTGGTGGCTACACCTTC. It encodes CSVPLQDRGRGGYTF.

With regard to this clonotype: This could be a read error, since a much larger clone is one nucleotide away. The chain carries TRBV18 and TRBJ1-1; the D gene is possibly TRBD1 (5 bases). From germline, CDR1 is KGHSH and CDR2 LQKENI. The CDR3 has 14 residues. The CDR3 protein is CASSPPGQFTEPFF. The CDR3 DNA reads TGTGCCAGCTCACCACCGGGGCAGTTCACTGAACCTTTCTTT.

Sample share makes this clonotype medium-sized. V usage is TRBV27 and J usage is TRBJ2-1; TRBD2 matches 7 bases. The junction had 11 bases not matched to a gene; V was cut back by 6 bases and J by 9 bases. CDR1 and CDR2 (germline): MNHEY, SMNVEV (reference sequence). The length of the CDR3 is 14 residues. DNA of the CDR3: TGTGCCAGCAGGATTTTCGGGACTAATGTTGAGCAGTTCTTC. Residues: CASRIFGTNVEQFF.

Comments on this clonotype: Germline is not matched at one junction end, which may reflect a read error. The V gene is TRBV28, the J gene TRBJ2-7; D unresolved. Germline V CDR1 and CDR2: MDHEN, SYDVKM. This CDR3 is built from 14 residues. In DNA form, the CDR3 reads TGTGCCAGCACTCCGGATACACTCTCCTACGATCAGTACTTC. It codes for CASTPDTLSYDQYF.

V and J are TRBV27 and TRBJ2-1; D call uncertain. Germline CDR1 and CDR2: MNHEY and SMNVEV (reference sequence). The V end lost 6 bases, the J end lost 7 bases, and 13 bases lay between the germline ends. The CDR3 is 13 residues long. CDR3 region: CASSPGGENEQFF. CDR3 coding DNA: TGTGCCAGCAGCCCAGGTGGGGAAAATGAGCAGTTCTTC.

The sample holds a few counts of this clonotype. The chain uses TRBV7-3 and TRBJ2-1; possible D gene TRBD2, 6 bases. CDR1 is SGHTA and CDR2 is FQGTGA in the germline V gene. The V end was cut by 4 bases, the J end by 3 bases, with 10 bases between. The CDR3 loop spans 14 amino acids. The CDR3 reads CASSSAGLYNEQFF. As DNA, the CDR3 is TGTGCCAGCAGCTCCGCGGGACTCTACAATGAGCAGTTCTTC.

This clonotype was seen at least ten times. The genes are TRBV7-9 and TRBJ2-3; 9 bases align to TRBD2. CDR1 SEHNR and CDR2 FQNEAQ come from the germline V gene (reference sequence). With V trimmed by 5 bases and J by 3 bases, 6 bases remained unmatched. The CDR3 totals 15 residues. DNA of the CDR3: TGTGCCAGCAGCCGTGCTAGCGGGGTTACAGATACGCAGTATTTT. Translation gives CASSRASGVTDTQYF. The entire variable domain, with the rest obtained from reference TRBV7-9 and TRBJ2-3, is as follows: DTGVSQNPRHKITKRGQNVTFRCDPISEHNRLYWYRQTLGQGPEFLTYFQNEAQLEKSRLLSDRFSAERPKGSFSTLEIQRTEQGDSAMYLCASSRASGVTDTQYFGPGTRLTVL.

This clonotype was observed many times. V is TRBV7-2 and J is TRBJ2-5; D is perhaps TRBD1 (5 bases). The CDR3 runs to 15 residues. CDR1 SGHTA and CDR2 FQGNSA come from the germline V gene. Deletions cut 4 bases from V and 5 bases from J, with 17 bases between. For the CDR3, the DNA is TGTGCCAGCAGCTACCAGGGAATGGAACGGGAGACCCAGTACTTC. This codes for CASSYQGMERETQYF.

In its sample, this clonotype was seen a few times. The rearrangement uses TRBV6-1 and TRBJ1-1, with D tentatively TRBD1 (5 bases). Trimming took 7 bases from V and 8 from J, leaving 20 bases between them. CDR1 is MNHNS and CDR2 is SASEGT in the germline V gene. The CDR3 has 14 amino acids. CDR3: CASNSAGTFIEAFF. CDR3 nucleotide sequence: TGTGCCAGCAACTCCGCGGGGACTTTTATAGAAGCTTTCTTT.

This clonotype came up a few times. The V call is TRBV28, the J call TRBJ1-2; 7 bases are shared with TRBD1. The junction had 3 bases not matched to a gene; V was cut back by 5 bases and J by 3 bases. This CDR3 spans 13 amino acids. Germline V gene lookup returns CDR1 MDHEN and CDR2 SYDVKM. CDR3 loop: CASSQQGYYGYTF. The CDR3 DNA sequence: TGTGCCAGCAGTCAACAGGGGTACTATGGCTACACCTTC.

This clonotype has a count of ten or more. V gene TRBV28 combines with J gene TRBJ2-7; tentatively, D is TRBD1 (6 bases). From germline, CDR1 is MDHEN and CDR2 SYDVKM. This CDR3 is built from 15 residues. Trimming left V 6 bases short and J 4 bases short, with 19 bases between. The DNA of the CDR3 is TGTGCCAGCAGCTGGACAGCAGCGGAATCTTACGAGCAGTACTTC. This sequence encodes CASSWTAAESYEQYF.

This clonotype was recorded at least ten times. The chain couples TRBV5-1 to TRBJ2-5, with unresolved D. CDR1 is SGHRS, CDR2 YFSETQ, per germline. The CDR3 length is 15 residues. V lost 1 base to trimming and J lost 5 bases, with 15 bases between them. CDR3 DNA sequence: TGCGCCAGCAGCTTGCGGGCAGAAAGGTGGGAGACCCAGTACTTC. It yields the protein CASSLRAERWETQYF. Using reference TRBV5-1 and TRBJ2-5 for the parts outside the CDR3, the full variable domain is KAGVTQTPRYLIKTRGQQVTLSCSPISGHRSVSWYQQTPGQGLQFLFEYFSETQRNKGNFPGRFSGRQFSNSRSEMNVSTLELGDSALYLCASSLRAERWETQYFGPGTRLLVL.